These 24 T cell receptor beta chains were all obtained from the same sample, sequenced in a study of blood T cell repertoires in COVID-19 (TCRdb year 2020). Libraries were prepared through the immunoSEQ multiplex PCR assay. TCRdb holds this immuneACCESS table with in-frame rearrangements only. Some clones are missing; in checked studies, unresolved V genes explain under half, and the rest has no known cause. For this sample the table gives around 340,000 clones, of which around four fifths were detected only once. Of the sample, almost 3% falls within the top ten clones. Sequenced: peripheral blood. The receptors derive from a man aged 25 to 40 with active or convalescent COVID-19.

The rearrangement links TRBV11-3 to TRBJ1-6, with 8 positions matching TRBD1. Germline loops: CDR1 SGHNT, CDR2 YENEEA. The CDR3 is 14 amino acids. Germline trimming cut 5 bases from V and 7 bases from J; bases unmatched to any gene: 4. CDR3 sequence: CASSTRDRNSPLHF. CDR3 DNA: TGTGCCAGCAGCACCCGGGACAGGAATTCACCCCTCCACTTT. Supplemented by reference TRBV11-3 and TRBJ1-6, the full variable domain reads EAGVVQSPRYKIIEKKQPVAFWCNPISGHNTLYWYLQNLGQGPELLIRYENEEAVDDSQLPKDRFSAERLKGVDSTLKIQPAELGDSAVYLCASSTRDRNSPLHFGNGTRLTVT.

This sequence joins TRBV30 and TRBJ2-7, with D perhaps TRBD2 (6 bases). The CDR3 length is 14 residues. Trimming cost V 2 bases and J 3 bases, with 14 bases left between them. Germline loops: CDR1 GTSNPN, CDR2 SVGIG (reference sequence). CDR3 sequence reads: CAWSIGGISYEQYF. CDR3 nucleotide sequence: TGTGCCTGGAGTATAGGCGGGATAAGCTACGAGCAGTACTTC.

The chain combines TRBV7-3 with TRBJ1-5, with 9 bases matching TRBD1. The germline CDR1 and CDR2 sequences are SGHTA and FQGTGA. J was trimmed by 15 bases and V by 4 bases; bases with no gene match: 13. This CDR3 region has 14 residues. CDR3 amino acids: CASSSSGGQGRLHF. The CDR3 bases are TGTGCCAGCAGCTCCTCCGGGGGACAGGGTCGATTGCATTTT.

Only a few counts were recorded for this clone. Here the CDR3 reads CASSQEDRDGGYTF. As DNA, the CDR3 is TGTGCCAGCAGCCAAGAGGACAGAGACGGTGGCTACACCTTC. The chain has TRBV3-1 (or the pseudogene TRBV3-2) and TRBJ1-2, with TRBD1 as a possible D gene (6 bases). Germline values: CDR1 LGHDT, CDR2 YNNKEL (reference sequence). The CDR3 loop spans 14 amino acids. Deletions cut 0 bases from V and 7 bases from J, with 12 bases between.

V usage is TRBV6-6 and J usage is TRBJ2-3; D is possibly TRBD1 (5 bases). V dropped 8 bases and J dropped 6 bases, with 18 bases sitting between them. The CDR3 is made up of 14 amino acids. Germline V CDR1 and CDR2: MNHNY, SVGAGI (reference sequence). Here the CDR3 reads CASGWGRETDTQYF. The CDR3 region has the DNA TGTGCCAGCGGTTGGGGCAGGGAAACGGATACGCAGTATTTT.

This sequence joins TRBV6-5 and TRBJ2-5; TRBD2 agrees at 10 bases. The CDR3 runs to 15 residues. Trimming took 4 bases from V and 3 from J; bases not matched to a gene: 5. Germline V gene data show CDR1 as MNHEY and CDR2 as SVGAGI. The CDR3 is CASSSSGGSEETQYF. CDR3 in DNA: TGTGCCAGCAGTTCTAGCGGGGGAAGTGAAGAGACCCAGTACTTC.

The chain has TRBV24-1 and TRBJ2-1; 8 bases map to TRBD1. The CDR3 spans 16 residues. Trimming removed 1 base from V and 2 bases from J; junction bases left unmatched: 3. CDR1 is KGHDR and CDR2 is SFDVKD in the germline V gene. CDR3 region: CATSDFSQGAYNEQFF. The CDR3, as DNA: TGTGCCACCAGTGATTTTTCACAGGGGGCCTACAATGAGCAGTTCTTC.

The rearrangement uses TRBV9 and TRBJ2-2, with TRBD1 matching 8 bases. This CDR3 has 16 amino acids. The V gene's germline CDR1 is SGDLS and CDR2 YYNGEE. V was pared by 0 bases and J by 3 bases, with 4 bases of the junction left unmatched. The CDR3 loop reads CASSVATGGDTGELFF. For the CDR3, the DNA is TGTGCCAGCAGCGTAGCTACAGGGGGTGACACCGGGGAGCTGTTTTTT.

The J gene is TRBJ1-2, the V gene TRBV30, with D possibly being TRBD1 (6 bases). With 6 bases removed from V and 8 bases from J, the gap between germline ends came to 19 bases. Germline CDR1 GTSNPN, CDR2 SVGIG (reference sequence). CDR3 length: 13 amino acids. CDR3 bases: TGTGCCTGCCAAAACGGGGGGGCGCGAGGCTACACCTTC. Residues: CACQNGGARGYTF. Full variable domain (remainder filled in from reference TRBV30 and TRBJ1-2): SQTIHQWPATLVQPVGSPLSLECTVEGTSNPNLYWYRQAAGRGLQLLFYSVGIGQISSEVPQNLSASRPQDRQFILSSKKLLLSDSGFYLCACQNGGARGYTFGSGTRLTVV.

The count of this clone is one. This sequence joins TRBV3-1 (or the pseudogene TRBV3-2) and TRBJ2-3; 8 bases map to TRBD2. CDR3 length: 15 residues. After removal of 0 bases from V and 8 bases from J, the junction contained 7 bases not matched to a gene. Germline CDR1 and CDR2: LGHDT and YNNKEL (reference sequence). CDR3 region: CASSQDLSTSGTQYF. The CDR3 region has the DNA TGTGCCAGCAGCCAAGACCTTTCTACTAGCGGTACGCAGTATTTT.

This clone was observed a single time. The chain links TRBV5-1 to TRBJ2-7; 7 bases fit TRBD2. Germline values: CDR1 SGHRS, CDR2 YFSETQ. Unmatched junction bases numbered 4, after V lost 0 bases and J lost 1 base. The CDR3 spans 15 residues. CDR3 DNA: TGCGCCAGCAGCTTGGTAGTGGGGGGGTCCTACGAGCAGTACTTC. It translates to CASSLVVGGSYEQYF.

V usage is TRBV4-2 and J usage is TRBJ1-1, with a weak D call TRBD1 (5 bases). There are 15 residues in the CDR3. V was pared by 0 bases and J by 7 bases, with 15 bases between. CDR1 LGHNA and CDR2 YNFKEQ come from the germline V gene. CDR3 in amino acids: CASSQEGNAGVEAFF. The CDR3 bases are TGTGCCAGCAGCCAAGAAGGGAACGCGGGGGTTGAAGCTTTCTTT.

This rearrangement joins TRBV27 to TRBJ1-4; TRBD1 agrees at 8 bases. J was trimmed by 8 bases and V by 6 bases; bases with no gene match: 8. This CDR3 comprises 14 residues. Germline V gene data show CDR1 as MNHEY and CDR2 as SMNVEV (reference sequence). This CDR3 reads CASRPQGAGEKLFF. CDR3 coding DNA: TGTGCCAGCAGGCCCCAGGGGGCGGGCGAAAAACTGTTTTTT. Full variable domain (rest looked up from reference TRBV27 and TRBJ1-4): EAQVTQNPRYLITVTGKKLTVTCSQNMNHEYMSWYRQDPGLGLRQIYYSMNVEVTDKGDVPEGYKVSRKEKRNFPLILESPSPNQTSLYFCASRPQGAGEKLFFGSGTQLSVL.

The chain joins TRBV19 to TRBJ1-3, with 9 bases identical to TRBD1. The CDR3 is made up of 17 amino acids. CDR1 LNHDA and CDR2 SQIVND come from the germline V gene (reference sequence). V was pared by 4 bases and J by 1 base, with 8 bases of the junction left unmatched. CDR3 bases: TGTGCCAGTAGTAGAGGGACAGGGAGTATGTCTGGAAACACCATATATTTT. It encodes CASSRGTGSMSGNTIYF.

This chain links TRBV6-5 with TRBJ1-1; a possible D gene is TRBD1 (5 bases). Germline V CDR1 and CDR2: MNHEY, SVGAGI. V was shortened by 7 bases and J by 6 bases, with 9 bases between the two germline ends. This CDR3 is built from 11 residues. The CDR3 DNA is TGTGCCAGCATCTCGACAGCTGAAGCTTTCTTT. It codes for CASISTAEAFF.

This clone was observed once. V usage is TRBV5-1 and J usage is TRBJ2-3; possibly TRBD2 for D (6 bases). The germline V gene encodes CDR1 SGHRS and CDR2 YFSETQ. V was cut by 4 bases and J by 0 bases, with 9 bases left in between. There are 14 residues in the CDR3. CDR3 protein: CASSAGTSTDTQYF. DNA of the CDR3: TGCGCCAGCAGCGCCGGGACTAGCACAGATACGCAGTATTTT.

The CDR3 reads CASSDWTGTDTQYF. CDR3 sequence (DNA): TGTGCCAGCAGTGATTGGACAGGAACAGATACGCAGTATTTT. V is TRBV6-1 and J is TRBJ2-3; the match to TRBD1 covers 7 bases. The CDR3 has 14 residues. Losses at the gene ends were 3 bases for V and 3 bases for J; bases not matched to a gene: 3. CDR1 and CDR2 from the germline V gene are MNHNS and SASEGT.

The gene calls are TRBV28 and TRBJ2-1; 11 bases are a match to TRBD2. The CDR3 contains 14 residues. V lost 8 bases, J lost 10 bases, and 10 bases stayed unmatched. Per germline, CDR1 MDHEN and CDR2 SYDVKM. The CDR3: CASSVAGGSEEQFF. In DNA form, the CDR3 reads TGTGCCAGCTCCGTAGCGGGGGGGTCAGAAGAGCAGTTCTTC. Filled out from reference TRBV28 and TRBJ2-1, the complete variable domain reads DVKVTQSSRYLVKRTGEKVFLECVQDMDHENMFWYRQDPGLGLRLIYFSYDVKMKEKGDIPEGYSVSREKKERFSLILESASTNQTSMYLCASSVAGGSEEQFFGPGTRLTVL.

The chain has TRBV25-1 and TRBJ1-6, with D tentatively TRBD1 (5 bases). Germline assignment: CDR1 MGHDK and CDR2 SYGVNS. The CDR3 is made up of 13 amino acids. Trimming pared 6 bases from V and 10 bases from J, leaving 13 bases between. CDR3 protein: CASRTGTRSPLHF. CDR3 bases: TGTGCCAGCAGAACAGGTACCCGGTCACCCCTCCACTTT.

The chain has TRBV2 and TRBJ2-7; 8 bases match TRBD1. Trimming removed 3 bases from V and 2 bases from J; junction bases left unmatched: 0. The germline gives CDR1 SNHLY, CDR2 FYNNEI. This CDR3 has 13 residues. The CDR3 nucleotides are TGTGCCAGCAGTGAGGACAGGGCCTACGAGCAGTACTTC. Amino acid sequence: CASSEDRAYEQYF. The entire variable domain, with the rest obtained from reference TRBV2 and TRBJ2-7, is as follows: EPEVTQTPSHQVTQMGQEVILRCVPISNHLYFYWYRQILGQKVEFLVSFYNNEISEKSEIFDDQFSVERPDGSNFTLKIRSTKLEDSAMYFCASSEDRAYEQYFGPGTRLTVT.

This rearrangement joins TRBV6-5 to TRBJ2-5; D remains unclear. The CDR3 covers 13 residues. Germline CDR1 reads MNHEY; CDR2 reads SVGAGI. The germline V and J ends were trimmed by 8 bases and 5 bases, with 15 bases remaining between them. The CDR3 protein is CASGPEWAETQYF. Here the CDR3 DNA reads TGTGCCAGCGGCCCGGAATGGGCGGAGACCCAGTACTTC.

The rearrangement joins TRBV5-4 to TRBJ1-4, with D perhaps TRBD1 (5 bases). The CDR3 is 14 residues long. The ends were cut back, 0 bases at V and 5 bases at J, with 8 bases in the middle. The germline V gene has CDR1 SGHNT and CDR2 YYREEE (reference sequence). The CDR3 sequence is CASSLGGVNEKLFF. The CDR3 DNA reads TGTGCCAGCAGCTTGGGGGGCGTGAATGAAAAACTGTTTTTT.

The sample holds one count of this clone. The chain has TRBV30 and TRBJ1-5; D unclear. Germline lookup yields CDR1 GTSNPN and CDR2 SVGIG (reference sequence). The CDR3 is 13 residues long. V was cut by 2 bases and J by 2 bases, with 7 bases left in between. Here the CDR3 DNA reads TGTGCCTGGAGTAGCGACGGCAATCAGCCCCAGCATTTT. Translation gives CAWSSDGNQPQHF.

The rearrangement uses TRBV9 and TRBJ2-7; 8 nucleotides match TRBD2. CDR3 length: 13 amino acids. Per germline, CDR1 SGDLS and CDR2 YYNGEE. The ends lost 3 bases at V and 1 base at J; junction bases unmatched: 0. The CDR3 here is CASSAGGSYEQYF. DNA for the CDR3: TGTGCCAGCAGCGCGGGGGGGTCCTACGAGCAGTACTTC.